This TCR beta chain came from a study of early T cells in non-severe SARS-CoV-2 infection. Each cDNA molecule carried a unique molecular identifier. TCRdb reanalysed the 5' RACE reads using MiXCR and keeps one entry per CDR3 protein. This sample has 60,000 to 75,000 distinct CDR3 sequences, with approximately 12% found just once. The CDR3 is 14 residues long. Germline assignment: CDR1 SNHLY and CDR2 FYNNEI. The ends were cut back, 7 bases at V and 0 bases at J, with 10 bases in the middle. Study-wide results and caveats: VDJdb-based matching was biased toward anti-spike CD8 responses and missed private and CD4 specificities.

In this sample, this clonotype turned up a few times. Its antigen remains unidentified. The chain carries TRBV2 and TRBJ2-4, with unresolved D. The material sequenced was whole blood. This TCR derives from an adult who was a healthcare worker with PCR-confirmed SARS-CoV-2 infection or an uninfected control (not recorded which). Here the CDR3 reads CASIWGLAKNIQYF. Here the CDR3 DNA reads TGTGCCAGCATCTGGGGTCTAGCCAAAAACATTCAGTACTTC.